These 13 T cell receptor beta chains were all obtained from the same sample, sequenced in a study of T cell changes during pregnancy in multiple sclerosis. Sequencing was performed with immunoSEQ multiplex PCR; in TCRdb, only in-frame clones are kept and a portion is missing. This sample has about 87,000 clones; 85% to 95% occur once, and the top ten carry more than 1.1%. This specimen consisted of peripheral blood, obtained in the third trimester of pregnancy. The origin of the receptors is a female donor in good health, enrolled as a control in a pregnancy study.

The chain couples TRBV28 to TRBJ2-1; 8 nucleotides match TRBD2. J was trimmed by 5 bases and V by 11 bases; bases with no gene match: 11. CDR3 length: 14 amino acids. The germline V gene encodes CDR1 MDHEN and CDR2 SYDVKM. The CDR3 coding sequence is TGTGCCTCCGACGGTACTAGCGGTCACAATGAGCAGTTCTTC. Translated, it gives CASDGTSGHNEQFF.

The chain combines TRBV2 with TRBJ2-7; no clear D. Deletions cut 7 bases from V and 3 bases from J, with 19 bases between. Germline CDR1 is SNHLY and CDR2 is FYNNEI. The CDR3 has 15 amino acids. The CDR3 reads CASMSASAASYEQYF. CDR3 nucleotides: TGTGCCAGCATGTCTGCTTCTGCGGCCAGCTACGAGCAGTACTTC.

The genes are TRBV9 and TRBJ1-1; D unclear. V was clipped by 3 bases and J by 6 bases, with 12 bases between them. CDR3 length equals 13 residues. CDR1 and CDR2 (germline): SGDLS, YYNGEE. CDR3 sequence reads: CASSAGVAPEAFF. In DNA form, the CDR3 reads TGTGCCAGCAGCGCCGGGGTGGCCCCTGAAGCTTTCTTT.

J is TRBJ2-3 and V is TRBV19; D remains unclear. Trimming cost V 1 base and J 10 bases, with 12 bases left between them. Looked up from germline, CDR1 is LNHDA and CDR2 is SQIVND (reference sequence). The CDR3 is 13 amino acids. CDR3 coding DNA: TGTGCCAGTAGTATAGTACTTCGTGGGCCGCAGTATTTT. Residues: CASSIVLRGPQYF.

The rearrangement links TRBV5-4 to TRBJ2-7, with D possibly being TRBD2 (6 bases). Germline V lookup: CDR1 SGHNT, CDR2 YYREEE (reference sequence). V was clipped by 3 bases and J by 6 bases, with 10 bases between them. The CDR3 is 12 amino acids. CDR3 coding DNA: TGTGCCAGCAGCTGGGACTCCGGCGAGCAGTACTTC. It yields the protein CASSWDSGEQYF. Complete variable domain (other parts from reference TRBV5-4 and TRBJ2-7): ETGVTQSPTHLIKTRGQQVTLRCSSQSGHNTVSWYQQALGQGPQFIFQYYREEENGRGNFPPRFSGLQFPNYSSELNVNALELDDSALYLCASSWDSGEQYFGPGTRLTVT.

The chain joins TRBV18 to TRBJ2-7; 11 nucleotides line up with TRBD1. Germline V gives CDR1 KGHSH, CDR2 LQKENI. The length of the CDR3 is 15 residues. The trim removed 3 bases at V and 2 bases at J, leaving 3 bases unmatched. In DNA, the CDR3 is TGTGCCAGCTCACCTCCGGGACAGGGGGCCTACGAGCAGTACTTC. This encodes CASSPPGQGAYEQYF.

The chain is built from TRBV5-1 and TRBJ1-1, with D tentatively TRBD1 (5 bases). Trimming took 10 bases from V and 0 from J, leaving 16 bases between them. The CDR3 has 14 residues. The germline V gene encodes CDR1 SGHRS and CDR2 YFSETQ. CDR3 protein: CASHSGGVNTEAFF. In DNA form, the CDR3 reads TGCGCCTCCCATTCGGGGGGGGTGAACACTGAAGCTTTCTTT.

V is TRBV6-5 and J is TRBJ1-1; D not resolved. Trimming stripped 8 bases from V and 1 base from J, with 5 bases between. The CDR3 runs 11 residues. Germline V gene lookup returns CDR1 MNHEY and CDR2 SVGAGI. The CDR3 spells CASRRNTEAFF. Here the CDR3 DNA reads TGTGCCAGCCGCAGGAACACTGAAGCTTTCTTT.

The CDR3 DNA follows: TGTGCCAGCTCCAGGGCTAGCACAGATACGCAGTATTTT. Its protein is CASSRASTDTQYF. The chain employs TRBV6-5 and TRBJ2-3, with a tentative D call TRBD1 (5 bases). Germline V CDR1 and CDR2: MNHEY, SVGAGI. Trimming pared 8 bases from V and 0 bases from J, leaving 9 bases between. The CDR3 has 13 residues.

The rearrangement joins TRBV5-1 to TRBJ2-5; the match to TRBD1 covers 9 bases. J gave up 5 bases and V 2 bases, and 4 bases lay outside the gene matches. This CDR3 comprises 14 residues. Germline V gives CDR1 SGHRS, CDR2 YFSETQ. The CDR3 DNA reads TGCGCCAGCAGCTTACAGGGGGCCGGGGAGACCCAGTACTTC. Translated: CASSLQGAGETQYF.

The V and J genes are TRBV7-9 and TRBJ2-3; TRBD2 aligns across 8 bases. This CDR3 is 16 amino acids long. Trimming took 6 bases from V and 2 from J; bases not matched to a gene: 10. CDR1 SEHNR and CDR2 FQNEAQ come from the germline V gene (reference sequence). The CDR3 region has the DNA TGTGCCAGCAGGCCCCTCGCGGGAGGTTACACAGATACGCAGTATTTT. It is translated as CASRPLAGGYTDTQYF. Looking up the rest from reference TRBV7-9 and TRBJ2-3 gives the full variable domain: DTGVSQNPRHKITKRGQNVTFRCDPISEHNRLYWYRQTLGQGPEFLTYFQNEAQLEKSRLLSDRFSAERPKGSFSTLEIQRTEQGDSAMYLCASRPLAGGYTDTQYFGPGTRLTVL.

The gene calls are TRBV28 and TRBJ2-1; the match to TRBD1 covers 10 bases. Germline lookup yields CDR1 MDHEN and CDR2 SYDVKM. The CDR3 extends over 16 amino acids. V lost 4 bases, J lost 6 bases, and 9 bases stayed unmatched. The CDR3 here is CASSSAGQGERNEQFF. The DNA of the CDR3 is TGTGCCAGCAGTTCAGCCGGACAGGGGGAGCGCAATGAGCAGTTCTTC.

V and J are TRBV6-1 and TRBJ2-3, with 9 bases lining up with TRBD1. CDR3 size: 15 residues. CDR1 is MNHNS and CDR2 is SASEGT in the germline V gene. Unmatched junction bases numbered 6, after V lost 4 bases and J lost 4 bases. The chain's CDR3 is CASSGTTGGADTQYF. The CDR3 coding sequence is TGTGCCAGCAGTGGGACTACAGGGGGCGCAGATACGCAGTATTTT.